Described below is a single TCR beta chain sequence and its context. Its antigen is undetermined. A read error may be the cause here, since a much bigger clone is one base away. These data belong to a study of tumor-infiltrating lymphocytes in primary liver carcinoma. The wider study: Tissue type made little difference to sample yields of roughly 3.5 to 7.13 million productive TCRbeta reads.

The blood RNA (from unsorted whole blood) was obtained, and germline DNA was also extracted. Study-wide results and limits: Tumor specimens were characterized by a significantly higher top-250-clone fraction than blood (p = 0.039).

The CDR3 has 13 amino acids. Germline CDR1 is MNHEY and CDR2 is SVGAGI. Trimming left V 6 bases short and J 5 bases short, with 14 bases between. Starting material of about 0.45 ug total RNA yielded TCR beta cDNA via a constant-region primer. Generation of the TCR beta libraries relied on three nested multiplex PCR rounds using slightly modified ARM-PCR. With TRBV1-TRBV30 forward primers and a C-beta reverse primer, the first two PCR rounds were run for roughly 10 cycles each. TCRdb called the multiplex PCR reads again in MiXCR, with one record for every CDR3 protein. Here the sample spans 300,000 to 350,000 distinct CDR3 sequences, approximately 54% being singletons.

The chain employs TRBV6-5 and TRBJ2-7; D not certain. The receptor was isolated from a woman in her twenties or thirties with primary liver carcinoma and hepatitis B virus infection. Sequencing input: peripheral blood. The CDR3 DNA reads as TGTGCCAGCAGAGACATGGTGGTGGACGAGCAGTACTTC. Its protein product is CASRDMVVDEQYF.